This T cell receptor beta chain was sequenced for a study of regulatory T cells in long-lasting Graves disease. This clonotype was found a few times. Time point defined: newly diagnosed GD, antithyroid drugs for less than 3 months. TCR sequences were obtained from RNA taken from PBMCs. In Xi'an, China, an endocrinology department was the source of patients. Through Arm-PCR of CDR3 regions and iRepertoire HTBI primers, TCR beta libraries were built. Via MiXCR, TCRdb re-called the multiplex PCR reads, giving one row per CDR3 protein. The sample includes roughly 360,000 distinct CDR3 sequences, 12% seen only once; the top ten take over 15%. With 6 bases removed from V and 11 bases from J, the gap between germline ends came to 17 bases. Germline V gives CDR1 MNHNS, CDR2 SASEGT. CDR3 length: 14 residues. These data also featured in a second study, about T cells in Graves' hyperthyroidism and ophthalmopathy. That study adds: The diagnoses drew upon clinical symptoms, serum thyroxine and TRAb, thyroid ultrasound and orbital computed tomography. The HTBI primer set was used in a first-round RT-PCR of the TCR CDR3.

The specimen was peripheral blood mononuclear cells (PBMCs), collected at new diagnosis, from a patient treated with antithyroid drugs. V gene TRBV6-1 combines with J gene TRBJ1-6; tentatively, D is TRBD1 (6 bases). This clonotype was obtained from a woman aged 18-30 years with Graves disease. The CDR3: CASRYRTDTTPLHF. CDR3 bases: TGTGCCAGCAGATACCGGACAGATACTACACCCCTCCACTTT.